This TCR beta chain was documented in a study of T-cell memory formation after mild COVID-19. Background on the study: Largely donor-specific TCR clusters were found. Study-level points and caveats: CD4+ contracting clones were found mainly in CM and EM, and CD8+ ones in EMRA. Some responding clones appeared in pre-infection memory, suggesting cross-reactive memory joined. Clones from the second wave (peaking day 37) had unconfirmed SARS-CoV-2 specificity.

Regarding this clonotype: Its antigen remains unknown.

The CDR3 covers 15 residues. V was trimmed by 0 bases and J by 0 bases, leaving 7 bases between them. Germline V gene lookup returns CDR1 SGHRS and CDR2 YFSETQ. TCRdb re-analysed the 5' RACE reads in MiXCR, keeping a single row per CDR3 protein. The table includes fewer than 650,000 distinct CDR3 sequences, around 15% detected once. Source material: PBMCs or a T cell subset sorted from them (not recorded which). The receptor comes from an adult woman who had mild COVID-19 (a few samples of this study predate the infection). Cell type and time point are not known. The chain carries TRBV5-1 and TRBJ1-3; unclear D gene. The CDR3 reads CASSLEASSGNTIYF. The CDR3 region has the DNA TGCGCCAGCAGCTTGGAGGCTAGCTCTGGAAACACCATATATTTT.